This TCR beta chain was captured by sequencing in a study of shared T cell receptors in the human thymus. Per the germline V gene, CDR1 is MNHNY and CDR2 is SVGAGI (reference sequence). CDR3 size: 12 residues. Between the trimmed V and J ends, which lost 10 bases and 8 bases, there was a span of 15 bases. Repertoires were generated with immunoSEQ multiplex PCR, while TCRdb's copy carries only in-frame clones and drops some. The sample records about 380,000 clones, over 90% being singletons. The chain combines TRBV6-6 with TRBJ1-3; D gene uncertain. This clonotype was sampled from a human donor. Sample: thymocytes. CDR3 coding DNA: TGTGCCACCAGACATAGCGCGGACACCATATATTTT. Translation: CATRHSADTIYF.